A single sample gave rise to the 21 T cell receptor beta chains below, sequenced in a study of cytotoxic CD8 clonotypes in ibrutinib-treated CLL. The method was immunoSEQ multiplex PCR; TCRdb's version includes in-frame clones alone and lacks a portion of them. The sample shows about 76,000 clones, around 78% of them seen only once. Specimen: PBMCs, collected after 24 months of ibrutinib treatment. The source is a human donor with chronic lymphocytic leukemia.

This chain joins TRBV11-2 and TRBJ1-2, with D possibly matching TRBD1 (6 bases). This CDR3 has 16 residues. The germline V gene encodes CDR1 SGHAT and CDR2 FQNNGV. Trimming stripped 0 bases from V and 8 bases from J, with 19 bases between. For the CDR3, the DNA is TGTGCCAGCAGCTTAGATCCCGCAGGGGCTCTACCCGGCTACACCTTC. This gives the protein CASSLDPAGALPGYTF. The complete variable domain, with remaining parts taken from reference TRBV11-2 and TRBJ1-2, reads EAGVAQSPRYKIIEKRQSVAFWCNPISGHATLYWYQQILGQGPKLLIQFQNNGVVDDSQLPKDRFSAERLKGVDSTLKIQPAKLEDSAVYLCASSLDPAGALPGYTFGSGTRLTVV.

The rearrangement links TRBV7-2 to TRBJ2-1, with D unresolved. Trimming stripped 1 base from V and 9 bases from J, with 7 bases between. The CDR3 is 12 residues long. Germline CDR1 and CDR2: SGHTA and FQGNSA. For the CDR3, the DNA is TGTGCCAGCAGCTTAGGGCCATTTGAGCAGTTCTTC. Its translation is CASSLGPFEQFF.

V is TRBV18 and J is TRBJ2-2, with 7 bases identical to TRBD1. This CDR3 spans 16 amino acids. CDR1 KGHSH and CDR2 LQKENI come from the germline V gene. V gave up 3 bases and J gave up 0 bases; unmatched junction bases: 4. This CDR3 reads CASSPQTGANTGELFF. DNA for the CDR3: TGTGCCAGCTCACCTCAAACAGGGGCGAACACCGGGGAGCTGTTTTTT.

This chain joins TRBV7-2 and TRBJ2-1; the match to TRBD2 covers 8 bases. The CDR3 consists of 13 residues. V shed 3 bases and J 9 bases; nucleotides not matched to a gene: 4. The germline gives CDR1 SGHTA, CDR2 FQGNSA. The CDR3 loop reads CASSFSGRGEQFF. The CDR3 DNA reads TGTGCCAGCAGCTTCAGCGGGAGAGGTGAGCAGTTCTTC.

This chain connects TRBV10-2 to TRBJ1-3; possibly TRBD1 for D (6 bases). The V and J ends lost 8 bases and 0 bases respectively, with 8 bases between them. Germline V gives CDR1 WSHSY, CDR2 SAAADI. The CDR3 totals 13 residues. CDR3 protein: CASAGDSGNTIYF. In DNA, the CDR3 is TGCGCCAGCGCAGGGGACTCTGGAAACACCATATATTTT.

The rearrangement links TRBV18 to TRBJ1-5; no definite D call. The V end lost 1 base, the J end lost 7 bases, and 5 bases lay between the germline ends. The CDR3 is 12 residues long. The germline V gene has CDR1 KGHSH and CDR2 LQKENI. CDR3 region: CASSPRPQPQHF. In nucleotides, the CDR3 is TGTGCCAGCTCACCACGTCCGCAGCCCCAGCATTTT.

In this sample, this clone turned up once. The chain is built from TRBV5-1 and TRBJ2-3, with D unclear. Germline CDR1 SGHRS, CDR2 YFSETQ. V lost 4 bases and J lost 2, with 8 bases in between. The CDR3 has 13 amino acids. In nucleotides, the CDR3 is TGCGCCAGCAGCACAGCTACCACAGATACGCAGTATTTT. Translation: CASSTATTDTQYF. Supplemented by reference TRBV5-1 and TRBJ2-3, the full variable domain reads KAGVTQTPRYLIKTRGQQVTLSCSPISGHRSVSWYQQTPGQGLQFLFEYFSETQRNKGNFPGRFSGRQFSNSRSEMNVSTLELGDSALYLCASSTATTDTQYFGPGTRLTVL.

The chain carries TRBV5-4 and TRBJ2-5, with 8 bases lining up with TRBD2. The germline V gene has CDR1 SGHNT and CDR2 YYREEE (reference sequence). V dropped 3 bases and J dropped 4; count of bases not matched to a gene: 11. CDR3 length: 16 amino acids. The DNA of the CDR3 is TGTGCCAGCAGCTCCGGGACTAGTGGGTTTGTAGAGACCCAGTACTTC. Protein: CASSSGTSGFVETQYF.

CDR3 nucleotides: TGTGCCAGCAACGGTAAGAATTCACCCCTCCACTTT. Protein product: CASNGKNSPLHF. The chain has TRBV7-3 and TRBJ1-6; D call uncertain. V was shortened by 7 bases and J by 7 bases, with 8 bases between the two germline ends. The germline gives CDR1 SGHTA, CDR2 FQGTGA. The CDR3 consists of 12 residues. Combining the CDR3 with reference TRBV7-3 and TRBJ1-6 gives the whole variable domain GAGVSQTPSNKVTEKGKYVELRCDPISGHTALYWYRQSLGQGPEFLIYFQGTGAADDSGLPNDRFFAVRPEGSVSTLKIQRTERGDSAVYLCASNGKNSPLHFGNGTRLTVT.

This chain uses TRBV5-1 with TRBJ1-1, with 8 bases aligning to TRBD1. V dropped 5 bases and J dropped 5; count of bases not matched to a gene: 2. The CDR3 is made up of 12 amino acids. Germline values: CDR1 SGHRS, CDR2 YFSETQ. The CDR3 loop is CASSTGGTEAFF. Here the CDR3 DNA reads TGCGCCAGCAGTACAGGGGGAACTGAAGCTTTCTTT.

J is TRBJ1-5 and V is TRBV28; D is uncertain. The germline gives CDR1 MDHEN, CDR2 SYDVKM. This CDR3 has 12 residues. V gave up 1 base and J gave up 7 bases, with 5 bases separating them. The CDR3 DNA sequence: TGTGCCAGCAGTTTATCCGGGCAGCCCCAGCATTTT. Amino acid sequence: CASSLSGQPQHF.

This clone was picked up a small number of times. The chain recombines TRBV7-9 with TRBJ1-4, with D possibly TRBD1 on 6 matching bases. The V end was cut by 4 bases, the J end by 1 base, with 13 bases between. The CDR3 length is 16 residues. Looked up from germline, CDR1 is SEHNR and CDR2 is FQNEAQ (reference sequence). The CDR3 here is CASSSRTARTNEKLFF. CDR3 DNA: TGTGCCAGCAGCTCCCGGACAGCCCGAACTAATGAAAAACTGTTTTTT.

The rearrangement joins TRBV29-1 to TRBJ2-1, with a tentative D call TRBD1 (5 bases). CDR3 length: 12 amino acids. Germline V gene lookup returns CDR1 SQVTM and CDR2 ANQGSEA. V lost 3 bases to trimming and J lost 8 bases, with 11 bases between them. The CDR3 coding sequence is TGCAGCGTTGATAAGGGGTTTGATGAGCAGTTCTTC. The encoded protein is CSVDKGFDEQFF.

The V call is TRBV5-1, the J call TRBJ2-6; TRBD1 matches 8 bases. V dropped 4 bases and J dropped 3; count of bases not matched to a gene: 9. CDR3 length: 17 residues. From germline, CDR1 is SGHRS and CDR2 YFSETQ. The CDR3 DNA reads TGCGCCAGCAGCCCCCCGGCAGGGGGCTTTGGGGCCAACGTCCTGACTTTC. Protein sequence: CASSPPAGGFGANVLTF.

This chain links TRBV11-2 with TRBJ2-7; 11 bases map to TRBD2. J was trimmed by 4 bases and V by 0 bases; bases with no gene match: 5. Looked up from germline, CDR1 is SGHAT and CDR2 is FQNNGV. The CDR3 is made up of 16 amino acids. This CDR3 is CASSLDSGTSGYEQYF. The CDR3 DNA reads as TGTGCCAGCAGCTTAGACTCCGGGACTAGCGGTTACGAGCAGTACTTC.

J is TRBJ1-1 and V is TRBV19; TRBD1 matches 9 bases. Germline V gene lookup returns CDR1 LNHDA and CDR2 SQIVND (reference sequence). V trimming: 5 bases; J trimming: 7 bases; junction bases outside the gene matches: 5. The CDR3 runs 13 residues. CDR3 loop: CASSVGQGGEAFF. CDR3 nucleotides: TGTGCCAGTAGTGTGGGACAGGGCGGTGAAGCTTTCTTT.

This chain uses TRBV15 with TRBJ2-7; TRBD2 matches at 15 bases. There are 17 residues in the CDR3. Trimming cost V 5 bases and J 0 bases; bases outside gene matches: 5. Looked up from germline, CDR1 is LNHNV and CDR2 is YYDKDF (reference sequence). This CDR3 is CATSLGLAGGTSYEQYF. In DNA, the CDR3 is TGTGCCACCAGCCTGGGACTAGCGGGAGGAACCTCCTACGAGCAGTACTTC.

The chain combines TRBV7-2 with TRBJ1-1; D gene ambiguous. The CDR3 consists of 13 residues. In germline, CDR1 is SGHTA, CDR2 FQGNSA. The V end lost 3 bases, the J end lost 6 bases, and 11 bases lay between the germline ends. The CDR3 sequence is CASSLDGVSEAFF. Written as DNA, the CDR3 is TGTGCCAGCAGCTTGGATGGAGTTTCTGAAGCTTTCTTT. The full variable domain, with the rest looked up from reference TRBV7-2 and TRBJ1-1, is GAGVSQSPSNKVTEKGKDVELRCDPISGHTALYWYRQSLGQGLEFLIYFQGNSAPDKSGLPSDRFSAERTGGSVSTLTIQRTQQEDSAVYLCASSLDGVSEAFFGQGTRLTVV.

The chain links TRBV6-5 to TRBJ2-3; D gene ambiguous. The length of the CDR3 is 12 residues. V was pared by 5 bases and J by 4 bases, with 7 bases between. Germline lookup yields CDR1 MNHEY and CDR2 SVGAGI. The CDR3 DNA reads as TGTGCCAGCAGTCGAAAGCCAGATACGCAGTATTTT. Translated: CASSRKPDTQYF.

The sample holds a few counts of this clone. This sequence joins TRBV11-3 and TRBJ2-5; 9 bases align to TRBD2. The V gene end was trimmed by 5 bases and the J gene end by 4 bases; junction bases not matched to a gene: 5. The germline V gene has CDR1 SGHNT and CDR2 YENEEA. There are 14 residues in the CDR3. CDR3 residues: CASSDGTSPETQYF. The CDR3 DNA reads TGTGCCAGCAGCGACGGGACTAGCCCAGAGACCCAGTACTTC. Drawing the rest from reference TRBV11-3 and TRBJ2-5, the complete variable domain is EAGVVQSPRYKIIEKKQPVAFWCNPISGHNTLYWYLQNLGQGPELLIRYENEEAVDDSQLPKDRFSAERLKGVDSTLKIQPAELGDSAVYLCASSDGTSPETQYFGPGTRLLVL.

The chain carries TRBV9 and TRBJ1-2; the D gene is possibly TRBD1 (6 bases). Germline V gives CDR1 SGDLS, CDR2 YYNGEE. This CDR3 spans 13 amino acids. Trimming stripped 6 bases from V and 8 bases from J, with 17 bases between. As DNA, the CDR3 is TGTGCCAGCAAACCGGGGGCGCGAACAGGCTACACCTTC. Its translation is CASKPGARTGYTF.